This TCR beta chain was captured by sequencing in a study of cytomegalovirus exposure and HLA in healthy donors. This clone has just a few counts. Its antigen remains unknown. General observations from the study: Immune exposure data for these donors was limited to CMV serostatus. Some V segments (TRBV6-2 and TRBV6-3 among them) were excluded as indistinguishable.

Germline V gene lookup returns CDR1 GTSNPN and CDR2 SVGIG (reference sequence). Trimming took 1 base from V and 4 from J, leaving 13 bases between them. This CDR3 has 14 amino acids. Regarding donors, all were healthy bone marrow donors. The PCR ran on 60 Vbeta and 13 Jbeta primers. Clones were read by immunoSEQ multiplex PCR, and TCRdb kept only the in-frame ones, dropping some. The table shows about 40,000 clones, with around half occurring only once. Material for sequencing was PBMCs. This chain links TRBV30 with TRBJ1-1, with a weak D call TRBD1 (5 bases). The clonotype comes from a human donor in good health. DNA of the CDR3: TGTGCCTGGAGTGGACAGACATTGGGCACTGAAGCTTTCTTT. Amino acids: CAWSGQTLGTEAFF.